This is a list of T cell receptor beta chains from one sample in a study of blood T cell repertoires in COVID-19. The data were produced by immunoSEQ multiplex PCR, yet TCRdb's version contains in-frame clones alone and is incomplete. This sample has approximately 260,000 clones, with roughly 90% found just once. The specimen sequenced was peripheral blood. The receptors were sampled from a man in his 60s who had recovered from COVID-19. Each CDR3 is given with its conserved first and last residue. A D gene is named only where the DNA matches it firmly. Only some rows state a clone size, as once, few, many or a class for expanded clones.

abundance: NA; len: 14; d_gene: NA; v_gene: TRBV9; j_gene: TRBJ1-2; CDR3nt: TGTGCCAGCAGCGTAGATCAGGGCGAGGTTGGCTACACCTTC; CDR3aa: CASSVDQGEVGYTF
abundance: NA; len: 15; d_gene: TRBD1; v_gene: TRBV7-9; j_gene: TRBJ1-2; CDR3nt: TGTGCCAGCAGCTCGAGGGACAGAGTAAGCTATGGCTACACCTTC; CDR3aa: CASSSRDRVSYGYTF
abundance: NA; len: 14; d_gene: NA; v_gene: TRBV6-6; j_gene: TRBJ1-5; CDR3nt: TGTGCCAGCTCCTCAGGATACTCGAATCAGCCCCAGCATTTT; CDR3aa: CASSSGYSNQPQHF
abundance: NA; len: 15; d_gene: TRBD1; v_gene: TRBV5-1; j_gene: TRBJ1-1; CDR3nt: TGCGCCAGCAGCTTGGGGGGACAGGAGGACACTGAAGCTTTCTTT; CDR3aa: CASSLGGQEDTEAFF
abundance: NA; len: 13; d_gene: TRBD1; v_gene: TRBV6-5; j_gene: TRBJ2-7; CDR3nt: TGTGCCAGCAGCGACAGGGATTCCTACGAGCAGTACTTC; CDR3aa: CASSDRDSYEQYF
abundance: once; len: 15; d_gene: NA; v_gene: TRBV6-1; j_gene: TRBJ1-2; CDR3nt: TGTGCCAGCAGTGAAGGGTGGGGGCAGGGTTACGGCTACACCTTC; CDR3aa: CASSEGWGQGYGYTF
abundance: NA; len: 15; d_gene: NA; v_gene: TRBV7-2; j_gene: TRBJ1-3; CDR3nt: TGTGCCAGCAGCTCCATGGGGGCTACTGGAAACACCATATATTTT; CDR3aa: CASSSMGATGNTIYF
abundance: NA; len: 14; d_gene: NA; v_gene: TRBV7-8; j_gene: TRBJ1-2; CDR3nt: TGTGCCAGCAGCTTAGGGAGGAGGGACTATGGCTACACCTTC; CDR3aa: CASSLGRRDYGYTF
abundance: NA; len: 15; d_gene: NA; v_gene: TRBV9; j_gene: TRBJ2-3; CDR3nt: TGTGCCAGCAGCCTCCAAGGACAAGGCACAGATACGCAGTATTTT; CDR3aa: CASSLQGQGTDTQYF
abundance: NA; len: 15; d_gene: NA; v_gene: TRBV18; j_gene: TRBJ2-5; CDR3nt: TGTGCCAGCTCACCACCCGCGGATGTTCGAAAGACCCAGTACTTC; CDR3aa: CASSPPADVRKTQYF
abundance: NA; len: 13; d_gene: NA; v_gene: TRBV12-5; j_gene: TRBJ1-1; CDR3nt: TGTGCTAGTGGTACCAGGGAGAACACTGAAGCTTTCTTT; CDR3aa: CASGTRENTEAFF
abundance: NA; len: 13; d_gene: NA; v_gene: TRBV24-1; j_gene: TRBJ2-5; CDR3nt: TGTGCCACCAGTGATCCCGTACAAGAGACCCAGTACTTC; CDR3aa: CATSDPVQETQYF
abundance: NA; len: 16; d_gene: TRBD1; v_gene: TRBV6-6; j_gene: TRBJ2-2; CDR3nt: TGTGCCAGCAGTCCGGCGACAGGGCGGGACACCGGGGAGCTGTTTTTT; CDR3aa: CASSPATGRDTGELFF
abundance: NA; len: 13; d_gene: NA; v_gene: TRBV6-5; j_gene: TRBJ1-1; CDR3nt: TGTGCCAGCAGTTCGCGGCGCGCGACTGAAGCTTTCTTT; CDR3aa: CASSSRRATEAFF
abundance: once; len: 14; d_gene: TRBD1; v_gene: TRBV18; j_gene: TRBJ1-5; CDR3nt: TGTGCCAGCTCACCGGACAGGGGGAATCAGCCCCAGCATTTT; CDR3aa: CASSPDRGNQPQHF
abundance: NA; len: 14; d_gene: NA; v_gene: TRBV5-1; j_gene: TRBJ1-4; CDR3nt: TGCGCCAGCAGCTTGGAGGGGCAGGGTGAAAAACTGTTTTTT; CDR3aa: CASSLEGQGEKLFF
abundance: NA; len: 14; d_gene: TRBD2; v_gene: TRBV5-1; j_gene: TRBJ2-3; CDR3nt: TGCGCCAGCAGCCACGGGACTAGCGCAGATACGCAGTATTTT; CDR3aa: CASSHGTSADTQYF
abundance: NA; len: 14; d_gene: TRBD1; v_gene: TRBV7-9; j_gene: TRBJ1-2; CDR3nt: TGTGCCAGCAGCCCACCGGGACAGGGGTATGGCTACACCTTC; CDR3aa: CASSPPGQGYGYTF
abundance: NA; len: 15; d_gene: NA; v_gene: TRBV7-6; j_gene: TRBJ1-1; CDR3nt: TGTGCCAGCAGCTTAGGAAGGGCAGGGGCCTCTGAAGCTTTCTTT; CDR3aa: CASSLGRAGASEAFF
abundance: NA; len: 16; d_gene: TRBD1; v_gene: TRBV6-5; j_gene: TRBJ2-7; CDR3nt: TGTGCCAGCAGTTACCCATCCGGGACAGGGGGTAAAGAGCAGTACTTC; CDR3aa: CASSYPSGTGGKEQYF
abundance: NA; len: 13; d_gene: TRBD1; v_gene: TRBV29-1; j_gene: TRBJ2-2; CDR3nt: TGCAGCGGGGGACAGCCTTACACCGGGGAGCTGTTTTTT; CDR3aa: CSGGQPYTGELFF
abundance: few; len: 14; d_gene: TRBD2; v_gene: TRBV3-1/TRBV3-2; j_gene: TRBJ2-1; CDR3nt: TGTGCCAGCAGCCTAGCGGGGTTCAACAATGAGCAGTTCTTC; CDR3aa: CASSLAGFNNEQFF
abundance: NA; len: 18; d_gene: TRBD2; v_gene: TRBV5-1; j_gene: TRBJ2-3; CDR3nt: TGCGCCAGCAGCTTGGTGCCTAGCGGGCGACTTGACACAGATACGCAGTATTTT; CDR3aa: CASSLVPSGRLDTDTQYF
abundance: NA; len: 15; d_gene: TRBD1; v_gene: TRBV23-1; j_gene: TRBJ2-7; CDR3nt: TGCGCCAGCAGTCAATCCGGGACAGGGAGCTACGAGCAGTACTTC; CDR3aa: CASSQSGTGSYEQYF
abundance: NA; len: 14; d_gene: TRBD1; v_gene: TRBV5-1; j_gene: TRBJ2-7; CDR3nt: TGCGCCAGCAGCCGACAGGGTGGTGAATACGAGCAGTACTTC; CDR3aa: CASSRQGGEYEQYF
abundance: NA; len: 13; d_gene: TRBD1; v_gene: TRBV27; j_gene: TRBJ1-2; CDR3nt: TGTGCCAGCAGTCTGGCAGGGGGCTATGGCTACACCTTC; CDR3aa: CASSLAGGYGYTF
abundance: NA; len: 16; d_gene: NA; v_gene: TRBV15; j_gene: TRBJ1-3; CDR3nt: TGTGCCACCAGCAGAGAGCGGCGTACTTCTGGAAACACCATATATTTT; CDR3aa: CATSRERRTSGNTIYF
abundance: NA; len: 15; d_gene: NA; v_gene: TRBV21-1; j_gene: TRBJ1-2; CDR3nt: TGTGCCAGCAGCAAAGCTAAGACACTCTCCCGCGGCTACACCTTC; CDR3aa: CASSKAKTLSRGYTF
abundance: NA; len: 13; d_gene: NA; v_gene: TRBV28; j_gene: TRBJ1-2; CDR3nt: TGTGCCAGCAGGGTTCAGGGGCGGACGGGCTACACCTTC; CDR3aa: CASRVQGRTGYTF
abundance: NA; len: 13; d_gene: TRBD1; v_gene: TRBV24-1; j_gene: TRBJ1-2; CDR3nt: TGTGCCACCAGTGATGCCGGGACAGGCGGCTACACCTTC; CDR3aa: CATSDAGTGGYTF
abundance: NA; len: 16; d_gene: NA; v_gene: TRBV11-2; j_gene: TRBJ2-1; CDR3nt: TGTGCCAGCAGCTTTTTCCTCCGGACAGACTACAATGAGCAGTTCTTC; CDR3aa: CASSFFLRTDYNEQFF
abundance: NA; len: 13; d_gene: NA; v_gene: TRBV18; j_gene: TRBJ1-3; CDR3nt: TGTGCCAGCTCACCAGAGGCTCTAGGGGCCATATATTTT; CDR3aa: CASSPEALGAIYF
abundance: NA; len: 14; d_gene: NA; v_gene: TRBV28; j_gene: TRBJ1-2; CDR3nt: TGTGCCAGCAGGCGACCACAGGCAGGGGAAGGCTACACCTTC; CDR3aa: CASRRPQAGEGYTF
abundance: few; len: 11; d_gene: NA; v_gene: TRBV20-1; j_gene: TRBJ1-2; CDR3nt: TGCAGTGCTAGCCCAAAGAGGGGCTACACCTTC; CDR3aa: CSASPKRGYTF
abundance: many; len: 13; d_gene: TRBD1; v_gene: TRBV11-2; j_gene: TRBJ1-2; CDR3nt: TGTGCCAGCAGCTTAGTAGGGGGCGCTGGCTACACCTTC; CDR3aa: CASSLVGGAGYTF
abundance: NA; len: 15; d_gene: NA; v_gene: TRBV6-5; j_gene: TRBJ1-5; CDR3nt: TGTGCCAGCAGCGTCGATGGGGACGGGGGTCAGCCCCAGCATTTT; CDR3aa: CASSVDGDGGQPQHF
abundance: NA; len: 15; d_gene: TRBD2; v_gene: TRBV30; j_gene: TRBJ2-5; CDR3nt: TGTGCCTGGGGACCGGGAGCGGGGATCCAAGAGACCCAGTACTTC; CDR3aa: CAWGPGAGIQETQYF
abundance: NA; len: 18; d_gene: TRBD2; v_gene: TRBV2; j_gene: TRBJ2-2; CDR3nt: TGTGCCAGCAACTTTAAGGCTAGCGGGGGAGGAAACACCGGGGAGCTGTTTTTT; CDR3aa: CASNFKASGGGNTGELFF
abundance: NA; len: 16; d_gene: TRBD2; v_gene: TRBV4-2; j_gene: TRBJ2-2; CDR3nt: TGTGCCAGCAGACTAAGCGGGGGGGCGGTCACCGGGGAGCTGTTTTTT; CDR3aa: CASRLSGGAVTGELFF
abundance: NA; len: 16; d_gene: TRBD1; v_gene: TRBV5-6; j_gene: TRBJ2-7; CDR3nt: TGTGCCAGCAGCTTGACCACGGGACAGGGGGCAAACGAGCAGTACTTC; CDR3aa: CASSLTTGQGANEQYF
abundance: NA; len: 13; d_gene: NA; v_gene: TRBV7-8; j_gene: TRBJ2-3; CDR3nt: TGTGCCAGCAGTTCCCGGCGGGTAGATACGCAGTATTTT; CDR3aa: CASSSRRVDTQYF
abundance: NA; len: 14; d_gene: TRBD1; v_gene: TRBV5-1; j_gene: TRBJ1-2; CDR3nt: TGCGCCAGCAGCAAAGGGACAGGGGTTGCCGGCTACACCTTC; CDR3aa: CASSKGTGVAGYTF
abundance: NA; len: 15; d_gene: TRBD1; v_gene: TRBV7-2; j_gene: TRBJ1-4; CDR3nt: TGTGCCAGCAGCGGACAGACAGGGGCGGGAGAAAAACTGTTTTTT; CDR3aa: CASSGQTGAGEKLFF
abundance: NA; len: 13; d_gene: NA; v_gene: TRBV24-1; j_gene: TRBJ2-2; CDR3nt: TGTGCCACCAGTGATTTGCGCAGCGGGGAGCTGTTTTTT; CDR3aa: CATSDLRSGELFF
abundance: NA; len: 15; d_gene: NA; v_gene: TRBV3-1/TRBV3-2; j_gene: TRBJ2-7; CDR3nt: TGTGCCAGCAGCCAATTTGGGGGGTCAGGGTACGAGCAGTACTTC; CDR3aa: CASSQFGGSGYEQYF
abundance: once; len: 14; d_gene: TRBD1; v_gene: TRBV5-1; j_gene: TRBJ1-2; CDR3nt: TGCGCCAGCAGCTTGGCCGGACAGGCCTATGGCTACACCTTC; CDR3aa: CASSLAGQAYGYTF
abundance: NA; len: 15; d_gene: TRBD1; v_gene: TRBV5-1; j_gene: TRBJ1-2; CDR3nt: TGCGCCAGCAGCTTAACAGGGGACCGTGTTCGTGGCTACACCTTC; CDR3aa: CASSLTGDRVRGYTF
abundance: NA; len: 16; d_gene: TRBD2; v_gene: TRBV3-1/TRBV3-2; j_gene: TRBJ2-3; CDR3nt: TGTGCCAGCAGCTCCCGGACTAGCGGGGTTGGGGGTACGCAGTATTTT; CDR3aa: CASSSRTSGVGGTQYF
abundance: NA; len: 13; d_gene: TRBD1; v_gene: TRBV10-3; j_gene: TRBJ1-1; CDR3nt: TGTGCTGCTATTAACAGGGGAGGTACTGAAGCTTTCTTT; CDR3aa: CAAINRGGTEAFF
abundance: NA; len: 15; d_gene: TRBD1; v_gene: TRBV4-2; j_gene: TRBJ1-1; CDR3nt: TGTGCCAGCAGCCAGTCGACAGGGGGGAACACTGAAGCTTTCTTT; CDR3aa: CASSQSTGGNTEAFF
abundance: NA; len: 15; d_gene: NA; v_gene: TRBV15; j_gene: TRBJ1-2; CDR3nt: TGTGCCACCAGCTATGGAAGGGGGAGAAACTATGGCTACACCTTC; CDR3aa: CATSYGRGRNYGYTF
abundance: NA; len: 15; d_gene: TRBD1; v_gene: TRBV6-1; j_gene: TRBJ2-4; CDR3nt: TGTGCCAGCAGTGAATACAGGGGCGATAAAAACATTCAGTACTTC; CDR3aa: CASSEYRGDKNIQYF
abundance: NA; len: 15; d_gene: NA; v_gene: TRBV7-9; j_gene: TRBJ2-3; CDR3nt: TGTGCCAGCAGCCCCGGTTGGGGCAACACAGATACGCAGTATTTT; CDR3aa: CASSPGWGNTDTQYF
abundance: NA; len: 15; d_gene: TRBD1; v_gene: TRBV6-5; j_gene: TRBJ1-2; CDR3nt: TGTGCCAGCAGGTTGGGACAGGGGACTAACTATGGCTACACCTTC; CDR3aa: CASRLGQGTNYGYTF
abundance: NA; len: 16; d_gene: TRBD1; v_gene: TRBV24-1; j_gene: TRBJ2-2; CDR3nt: TGTGCCACCAGTGACCCCGGGACAGGGAACACCGGGGAGCTGTTTTTT; CDR3aa: CATSDPGTGNTGELFF